Below, 30 T cell receptor beta chains from the same sample are listed, as sequenced in a study of blood T cell repertoires in COVID-19. The assay was immunoSEQ multiplex PCR, and TCRdb's table has in-frame clones only and misses some. The repertoire consists of around 300,000 clones, with just under 90% occurring once and the leading ten covering roughly 6%. Sequenced input: peripheral blood. Receptors originate from a woman between 50 and 59 years old with COVID-19, enrolled during active disease.

The chain couples TRBV7-2 to TRBJ2-5; D uncertain. Germline V gene data show CDR1 as SGHTA and CDR2 as FQGNSA. The CDR3 loop spans 12 amino acids. The ends were cut back, 2 bases at V and 4 bases at J, with 5 bases in the middle. This CDR3 reads CASSLSRETQYF. In DNA, the CDR3 is TGTGCCAGCAGCTTATCCAGAGAGACCCAGTACTTC.

The chain recombines TRBV7-9 with TRBJ2-1; TRBD2 agrees at 8 bases. Germline lookup yields CDR1 SEHNR and CDR2 FQNEAQ (reference sequence). The CDR3 is 15 amino acids. Unmatched junction bases numbered 11, after V lost 5 bases and J lost 8 bases. CDR3: CASSIIAGLFDEQFF. The CDR3 DNA reads TGTGCCAGCAGCATCATAGCGGGACTGTTTGATGAGCAGTTCTTC.

The gene calls are TRBV7-2 and TRBJ2-1; no reliable D call. V was shortened by 5 bases and J by 0 bases, with 14 bases between the two germline ends. The CDR3 is made up of 16 amino acids. Germline V gene sequence: CDR1 SGHTA, CDR2 FQGNSA. In DNA, the CDR3 is TGTGCCAGCAGCCCCACCCCTGCGGACTCCTACAATGAGCAGTTCTTC. It codes for CASSPTPADSYNEQFF.

The chain joins TRBV19 to TRBJ1-1; TRBD1 is a possible D gene (5 bases). The V and J ends lost 7 bases and 8 bases respectively, with 14 bases between them. CDR1 is LNHDA and CDR2 is SQIVND in the germline V gene (reference sequence). This CDR3 is built from 12 residues. CDR3 sequence reads: CASIRGGTEAFF. Here the CDR3 DNA reads TGTGCCAGTATAAGGGGTGGTACCGAAGCTTTCTTT.

J is TRBJ2-1 and V is TRBV5-1; 8 bases align to TRBD1. Unmatched junction bases numbered 12, after V lost 6 bases and J lost 13 bases. CDR3 length: 13 amino acids. From germline, CDR1 is SGHRS and CDR2 YFSETQ. CDR3 DNA: TGCGCCAGCAAAACCCAGGGGGCGCGAGTTCAGTTCTTC. This gives the protein CASKTQGARVQFF.

V gene TRBV4-3 combines with J gene TRBJ2-4; possibly TRBD2 for D (6 bases). Trimming stripped 1 base from V and 7 bases from J, with 8 bases between. Germline CDR1 and CDR2: LGHNA and YSLEER. The CDR3 loop spans 13 amino acids. CDR3 nucleotides: TGCGCCAGCAGCCAAGGCGGGGCCAACATTCAGTACTTC. Translation gives CASSQGGANIQYF.

This rearrangement joins TRBV18 to TRBJ1-3; D not certain. CDR1 is KGHSH, CDR2 LQKENI, per germline. CDR3 length: 15 residues. With 6 bases removed from V and 6 bases from J, the gap between germline ends came to 18 bases. The CDR3 region has the DNA TGTGCCAGCTCCCTGACGCCAGGCGGGGAAAACACCATATATTTT. Translating gives CASSLTPGGENTIYF.

The J gene is TRBJ1-1, the V gene TRBV29-1; D is possibly TRBD1 (5 bases). V was clipped by 7 bases and J by 1 base, with 13 bases between them. Germline loops: CDR1 SQVTM, CDR2 ANQGSEA. The CDR3 is made up of 13 amino acids. CDR3 nucleotides: TGCAGCGCTCCAAGGGGCCCGAACACTGAAGCTTTCTTT. It translates to CSAPRGPNTEAFF.

The chain uses TRBV3-1 (or the pseudogene TRBV3-2) and TRBJ2-6; 7 bases align to TRBD2. Trimming at V came to 0 bases and at J to 0 bases, leaving 2 bases not matched to a gene. CDR1 and CDR2 from the germline V gene are LGHDT and YNNKEL (reference sequence). The CDR3 runs to 17 residues. The CDR3 is CASSQEWGGSGANVLTF. As DNA, the CDR3 is TGTGCCAGCAGCCAAGAGTGGGGGGGCTCTGGGGCCAACGTCCTGACTTTC.

The chain recombines TRBV7-9 with TRBJ2-5, with TRBD1 matching over 9 bases. The CDR3 contains 15 residues. V lost 5 bases to trimming and J lost 3 bases; unmatched junction nucleotides: 7. From germline, CDR1 is SEHNR and CDR2 FQNEAQ (reference sequence). CDR3 bases: TGTGCCAGCAGCCGATACCGGGACAGGGAAGAGACCCAGTACTTC. Protein product: CASSRYRDREETQYF.

The rearrangement links TRBV4-2 to TRBJ2-7; TRBD2 aligns across 10 bases. The CDR3 consists of 16 residues. Germline-derived CDR1 and CDR2 are LGHNA and YNFKEQ. V trimming: 3 bases; J trimming: 4 bases; junction bases outside the gene matches: 9. The CDR3, as DNA: TGTGCCAGCAGCCATGTGAACCTAGCGGGAGCGTACGAGCAGTACTTC. It translates to CASSHVNLAGAYEQYF.

This clone was picked up a small number of times. One end of the junction varies from germline; a read error may be responsible. The chain recombines TRBV5-1 with TRBJ2-5, with D possibly TRBD1 on 5 matching bases. The length of the CDR3 is 13 residues. Looked up from germline, CDR1 is SGHRS and CDR2 is YFSETQ. The CDR3 nucleotides read TGCGCCAGCAGCTATGACAGTCAAGCGACCCAGTACTTC. Amino acid sequence: CASSYDSQATQYF.

The V gene is TRBV11-1, the J gene TRBJ2-1; TRBD1 is a possible D gene (6 bases). There are 14 residues in the CDR3. Per the germline V gene, CDR1 is SGHAT and CDR2 is FQDESV (reference sequence). V shed 4 bases and J shed 1 base, with 8 bases lying between them. DNA of the CDR3: TGTGCCAGCAGCTCAGGGGATTCCTACAATGAGCAGTTCTTC. It translates to CASSSGDSYNEQFF.

The gene calls are TRBV5-1 and TRBJ1-2; 8 bases map to TRBD1. In germline, CDR1 is SGHRS, CDR2 YFSETQ. The CDR3 spans 17 residues. With V trimmed by 1 base and J by 1 base, 9 bases remained unmatched. The CDR3 DNA is TGCGCCAGCAGCTTGTTCGGTAGTGACAGGGGTAACTATGGCTACACCTTC. Translation gives CASSLFGSDRGNYGYTF.

The CDR3 here is CASSSLRDQETQYF. In DNA, the CDR3 is TGTGCCAGCAGCTCCCTCCGGGACCAAGAGACCCAGTACTTC. The V and J genes are TRBV7-9 and TRBJ2-5; D is undetermined. Germline V gives CDR1 SEHNR, CDR2 FQNEAQ (reference sequence). This CDR3 region has 14 residues. Trimming stripped 4 bases from V and 0 bases from J, with 9 bases between.

The J gene is TRBJ2-1, the V gene TRBV7-9, with 12 bases lining up with TRBD2. CDR1 and CDR2 from the germline V gene are SEHNR and FQNEAQ (reference sequence). There are 17 residues in the CDR3. V was clipped by 3 bases and J by 8 bases; unmatched bases: 11. CDR3 coding DNA: TGTGCCAGCAGCTTCAGACGGACTAGCGGGAACTGGTATGAGCAGTTCTTC. This sequence encodes CASSFRRTSGNWYEQFF.

The rearrangement joins TRBV18 to TRBJ2-3; 11 bases line up with TRBD2. J was trimmed by 6 bases and V by 5 bases; bases with no gene match: 7. Germline CDR1 reads KGHSH; CDR2 reads LQKENI. The CDR3 has 15 residues. The CDR3 reads CASSKRTSGYDTQYF. The CDR3 bases are TGTGCCAGCTCAAAGCGGACTAGCGGGTATGATACGCAGTATTTT.

CDR3 DNA: TGTGCCAGCAGTTACCACAGGACAGGGAGAAGTCAGCCCCAGCATTTT. Protein sequence: CASSYHRTGRSQPQHF. The chain has TRBV6-6 and TRBJ1-5; TRBD1 matches at 8 bases. The CDR3 totals 16 residues. The trim removed 2 bases at V and 6 bases at J, leaving 9 bases unmatched. The V gene's germline CDR1 is MNHNY and CDR2 SVGAGI (reference sequence).

V and J are TRBV7-9 and TRBJ1-1; 7 nucleotides line up with TRBD1. The CDR3 spans 16 residues. Germline lookup yields CDR1 SEHNR and CDR2 FQNEAQ (reference sequence). After removal of 5 bases from V and 1 base from J, the junction contained 10 bases not matched to a gene. CDR3 sequence: CASSETTGAGNTEAFF. The CDR3 DNA reads TGTGCCAGCAGCGAAACAACAGGGGCAGGGAACACTGAAGCTTTCTTT.

This rearrangement joins TRBV4-2 to TRBJ2-2, with D possibly TRBD1 on 6 matching bases. Germline V lookup: CDR1 LGHNA, CDR2 YNFKEQ. V was clipped by 0 bases and J by 7 bases, with 21 bases between them. This CDR3 comprises 18 residues. CDR3 nucleotide sequence: TGTGCCAGCAGCCAAGAATGGGGCACAGGGACCGCCGGCGGGGAGCTGTTTTTT. This translates into CASSQEWGTGTAGGELFF.

Comment on this clone: A junction boundary mismatches the germline segment, possibly from a read error. The CDR3 spells CASSQEAGGPLDF. CDR3 in DNA: TGTGCCAGCAGCCAAGAGGCGGGAGGGCCCCTGGATTTT. The chain employs TRBV3-1 (or the pseudogene TRBV3-2) and TRBJ2-3; 9 bases are shared with TRBD2. This CDR3 has 13 residues. Germline V lookup: CDR1 LGHDT, CDR2 YNNKEL (reference sequence).

This chain uses TRBV18 with TRBJ1-2; 7 bases align to TRBD1. CDR3 length: 15 amino acids. V lost 5 bases, J lost 5 bases, and 11 bases stayed unmatched. The germline V gene has CDR1 KGHSH and CDR2 LQKENI. The DNA for the CDR3 is TGTGCCAGCTCAGCGGAGGACAGGCAAGTTTATGGCTACACCTTC. This encodes CASSAEDRQVYGYTF.

This clone has only one observation. The rearrangement joins TRBV7-2 to TRBJ1-1; no clear D gene. CDR1 is SGHTA and CDR2 is FQGNSA in the germline V gene. This CDR3 has 15 residues. V dropped 1 base and J dropped 0 bases, with 9 bases sitting between them. The CDR3 DNA follows: TGTGCCAGCAGCTTAGTAGTGTCATTGAACACTGAAGCTTTCTTT. Protein: CASSLVVSLNTEAFF.

V usage is TRBV6-2 or TRBV6-3 and J usage is TRBJ1-5, with 10 bases matching TRBD1. Germline loops: CDR1 MNHEY, CDR2 SVGEGT. This CDR3 has 15 residues. V lost 5 bases to trimming and J lost 4 bases; unmatched junction nucleotides: 5. This chain's CDR3 is CASSTDRGRNQPQHF. The CDR3 region has the DNA TGTGCCAGCAGTACTGACAGGGGGCGAAATCAGCCCCAGCATTTT.

Only one count was recorded for this clone. The chain carries TRBV4-1 and TRBJ1-1; the D is unclear. The CDR3 length is 13 residues. Looked up from germline, CDR1 is MGHRA and CDR2 is YSYEKL. Trimming took off 4 bases at V and 0 bases at J, with 6 bases between the two ends. The CDR3 DNA is TGCGCCAGCAGCCTCGGGGTGAACACTGAAGCTTTCTTT. It is translated as CASSLGVNTEAFF.

This clone was seen only a few times. The V call is TRBV2, the J call TRBJ1-1; 7 bases are shared with TRBD1. This CDR3 is built from 15 residues. Germline V CDR1 and CDR2: SNHLY, FYNNEI. V was pared by 6 bases and J by 0 bases, with 7 bases of the junction left unmatched. The CDR3 reads CASRSTGLMNTEAFF. CDR3 nucleotide sequence: TGTGCCAGCAGATCGACAGGGTTAATGAACACTGAAGCTTTCTTT. Based on the CDR3 plus reference TRBV2 and TRBJ1-1, the full variable domain is EPEVTQTPSHQVTQMGQEVILRCVPISNHLYFYWYRQILGQKVEFLVSFYNNEISEKSEIFDDQFSVERPDGSNFTLKIRSTKLEDSAMYFCASRSTGLMNTEAFFGQGTRLTVV.

This clone turned up a few times. This chain uses TRBV18 with TRBJ1-1; 7 bases are shared with TRBD1. The ends lost 5 bases at V and 2 bases at J; junction bases unmatched: 5. The germline gives CDR1 KGHSH, CDR2 LQKENI. This CDR3 contains 14 residues. CDR3 in amino acids: CASSAAGGNTEAFF. CDR3 nucleotides: TGTGCCAGCTCAGCTGCAGGGGGAAACACTGAAGCTTTCTTT. The full variable domain, completed using reference TRBV18 and TRBJ1-1, is NAGVMQNPRHLVRRRGQEARLRCSPMKGHSHVYWYRQLPEEGLKFMVYLQKENIIDESGMPKERFSAEFPKEGPSILRIQQVVRGDSAAYFCASSAAGGNTEAFFGQGTRLTVV.

The chain links TRBV4-2 to TRBJ1-6; 10 positions agree with TRBD1. The CDR3 length is 17 residues. Germline V CDR1 and CDR2: LGHNA, YNFKEQ. The V gene end was trimmed by 4 bases and the J gene end by 0 bases; junction bases not matched to a gene: 3. CDR3 residues: CASSRGQGGSYNSPLHF. CDR3 sequence (DNA): TGTGCCAGCAGCCGTGGACAGGGGGGCTCCTATAATTCACCCCTCCACTTT.

This clone was observed a few times. The rearrangement links TRBV11-1 to TRBJ2-1; D remains ambiguous. CDR1 and CDR2 from the germline V gene are SGHAT and FQDESV (reference sequence). V lost 1 base to trimming and J lost 3 bases, with 7 bases between them. The CDR3 consists of 14 residues. CDR3 sequence (DNA): TGTGCCAGCAGCTTAGTAGAGATCTACAATGAGCAGTTCTTC. It specifies CASSLVEIYNEQFF.

The chain recombines TRBV19 with TRBJ2-2, with TRBD2 matching over 7 bases. Unmatched junction bases numbered 13, after V lost 6 bases and J lost 0 bases. CDR1 is LNHDA, CDR2 SQIVND, per germline (reference sequence). This CDR3 contains 18 residues. Here the CDR3 DNA reads TGTGCCAGTAGCAACGAGGTACTAGCGTACCCGAACACCGGGGAGCTGTTTTTT. Residues: CASSNEVLAYPNTGELFF.